This T cell receptor beta chain was sequenced in a study of T cell repertoires in ileal Crohn's disease. With regard to this clone: The antigen is not known.

Overall study findings and caveats: Clonal expansions were more frequent in active smokers than non-smokers at surgery.

Repertoires were generated with immunoSEQ multiplex PCR, while TCRdb's copy carries only in-frame clones and drops some. This sample yields about 4,500 clones, of which over 70% are seen a single time; 16% belongs to the top ten. The TCR sequence derives from an adult with Crohn's disease. Sequencing was carried out using ileal tissue.

CDR3: CASIPRGGPSDTQYF. The CDR3, as DNA: TGTGCCAGCATACCGCGCGGGGGGCCGTCAGATACGCAGTATTTT. The chain combines TRBV7-6 with TRBJ2-3; 8 bases line up with TRBD2. The CDR3 is 15 residues long. V lost 7 bases to trimming and J lost 4 bases; unmatched junction nucleotides: 10. Germline V CDR1 and CDR2: SGHVS, FNYEAQ.